This T cell receptor beta chain was recovered during a study of blood T cells in healthy people across ages. Study-wide results and caveats: Naive CD4+ cells and diversity were both higher in long-lived donors than in aged donors.

Caucasian, healthy and from Russia, the donors were aged between 6 and 90. Each donor's blood draw was 8.5 to 10 milliliters of peripheral blood. Trimming stripped 3 bases from V and 4 bases from J, with 13 bases between. The CDR3 runs 13 residues. Germline CDR1 and CDR2: SQVTM and ANQGSEA. This clonotype was observed a few times. What it recognizes is unknown. For the second PCR, which ran for roughly 6 to 11 cycles, a sample-barcoded 5' primer and a J-beta primer mix were used. TCRdb passed the 5' RACE reads through MiXCR, listing each CDR3 protein once. The sample includes about 970,000 distinct CDR3 sequences, just over 50% of them seen just once.

The receptor was derived from a woman aged 55-69 years in good health. The sequenced material came from blood. The chain joins TRBV29-1 to TRBJ2-7; perhaps TRBD2 as D (6 bases). The DNA for the CDR3 is TGCAGCGTTGAGGCGGGGATTGGGTACGAGCAGTACTTC. It encodes CSVEAGIGYEQYF.